At least ten counts were recorded for the clone carrying this T cell receptor beta chain. Its antigen remains unknown. These data originate in a study of T-cell memory formation after mild COVID-19. The study, taken as a whole, reports: Clones contracting over day 15 to 85 were CD4/CD8 balanced, with later expanders leaning CD4+. Shrinking CD4+ clones were chiefly CM and EM; CD8+ ones were chiefly EMRA. The SARS-CoV-2 specificity of second-wave clones reaching peak at day 37 remained unverified.

V was shortened by 2 bases and J by 3 bases, with 8 bases between the two germline ends. The CDR3 has 14 amino acids. CDR1 and CDR2 (germline): SGHDT, YYEEEE. UMIs and sample barcodes were carried by the TCR alpha and TCR beta cDNA libraries that 5'RACE produced using constant-segment primers. TCRdb re-called the 5' RACE reads through MiXCR, storing one row per CDR3 protein. Among around 300,000 distinct CDR3 sequences listed, less than 9.5% were seen once. The genes are TRBV5-6 and TRBJ2-2; D perhaps matches TRBD1 (6 bases). This receptor was obtained from a man aged 18 to 30 who had mild COVID-19 (a few samples of this study predate the infection). Cell type and time point are not known. The source material was PBMCs or a T cell subset sorted from them (not recorded which). The CDR3 nucleotides are TGTGCCAGCAGCTTTGGACAGTACACCGGGGAGCTGTTTTTT. Translated, it gives CASSFGQYTGELFF.